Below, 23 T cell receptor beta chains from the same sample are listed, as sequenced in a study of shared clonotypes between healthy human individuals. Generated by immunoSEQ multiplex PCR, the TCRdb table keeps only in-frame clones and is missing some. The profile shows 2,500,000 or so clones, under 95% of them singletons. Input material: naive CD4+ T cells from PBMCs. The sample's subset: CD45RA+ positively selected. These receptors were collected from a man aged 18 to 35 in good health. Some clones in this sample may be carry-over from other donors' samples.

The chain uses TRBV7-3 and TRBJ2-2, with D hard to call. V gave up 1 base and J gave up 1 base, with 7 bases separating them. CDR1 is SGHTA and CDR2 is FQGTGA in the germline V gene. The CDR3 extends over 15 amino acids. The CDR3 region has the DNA TGTGCCAGCAGCTTAATGCCGGGGAACACCGGGGAGCTGTTTTTT. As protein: CASSLMPGNTGELFF.

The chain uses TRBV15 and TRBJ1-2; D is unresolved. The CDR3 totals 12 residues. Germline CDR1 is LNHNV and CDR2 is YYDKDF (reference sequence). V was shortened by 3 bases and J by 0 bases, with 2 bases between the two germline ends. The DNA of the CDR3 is TGTGCCACCAGCAGGCCTAACTATGGCTACACCTTC. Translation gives CATSRPNYGYTF.

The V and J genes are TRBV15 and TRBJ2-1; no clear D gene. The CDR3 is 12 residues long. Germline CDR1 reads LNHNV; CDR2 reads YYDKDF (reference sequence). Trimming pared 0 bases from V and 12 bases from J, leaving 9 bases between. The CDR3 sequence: CATSRDRMVQFF. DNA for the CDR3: TGTGCCACCAGCAGAGACCGCATGGTGCAGTTCTTC. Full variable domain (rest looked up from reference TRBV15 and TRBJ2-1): DAMVIQNPRYQVTQFGKPVTLSCSQTLNHNVMYWYQQKSSQAPKLLFHYYDKDFNNEADTPDNFQSRRPNTSFCFLDIRSPGLGDTAMYLCATSRDRMVQFFGPGTRLTVL.

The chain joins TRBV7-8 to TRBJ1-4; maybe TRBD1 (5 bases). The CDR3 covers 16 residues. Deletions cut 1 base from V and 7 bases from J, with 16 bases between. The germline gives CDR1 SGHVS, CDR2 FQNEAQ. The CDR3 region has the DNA TGTGCCAGCAGCTTAGTGTCGAGGGGCCGGGGTGAAAAACTGTTTTTT. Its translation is CASSLVSRGRGEKLFF.

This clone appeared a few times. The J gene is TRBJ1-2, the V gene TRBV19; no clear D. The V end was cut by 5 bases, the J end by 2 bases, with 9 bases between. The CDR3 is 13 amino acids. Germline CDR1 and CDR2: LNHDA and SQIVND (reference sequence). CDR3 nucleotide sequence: TGTGCCAGTAGTGAGTACGGAAACTATGGCTACACCTTC. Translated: CASSEYGNYGYTF.

CDR3 in amino acids: CASSAVAGGRYEQYF. The CDR3 nucleotides read TGTGCCAGTAGTGCGGTAGCGGGAGGTCGCTACGAGCAGTACTTC. The V call is TRBV19, the J call TRBJ2-7; 10 bases are a match to TRBD2. Germline V gene lookup returns CDR1 LNHDA and CDR2 SQIVND (reference sequence). Unmatched junction bases numbered 7, after V lost 5 bases and J lost 3 bases. This CDR3 is built from 15 residues.

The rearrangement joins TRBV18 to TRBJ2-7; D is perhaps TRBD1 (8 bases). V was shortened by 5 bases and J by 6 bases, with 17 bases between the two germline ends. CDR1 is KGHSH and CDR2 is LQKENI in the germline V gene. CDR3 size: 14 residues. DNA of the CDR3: TGTGCCAGCTCAGAAGCGGGACAGGACTCCGAGCAGTACTTC. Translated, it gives CASSEAGQDSEQYF.

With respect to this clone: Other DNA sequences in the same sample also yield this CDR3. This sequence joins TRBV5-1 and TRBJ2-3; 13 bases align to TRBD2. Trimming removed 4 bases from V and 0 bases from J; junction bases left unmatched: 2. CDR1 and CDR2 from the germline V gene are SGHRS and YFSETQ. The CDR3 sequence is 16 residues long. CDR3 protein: CASSPGLAGSTDTQYF. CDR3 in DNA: TGCGCCAGCAGCCCGGGACTAGCGGGGAGCACAGATACGCAGTATTTT.

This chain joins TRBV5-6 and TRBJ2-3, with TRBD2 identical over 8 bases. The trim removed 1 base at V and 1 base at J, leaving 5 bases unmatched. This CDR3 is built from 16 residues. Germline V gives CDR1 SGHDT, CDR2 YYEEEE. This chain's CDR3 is CASSLRLRGGTDTQYF. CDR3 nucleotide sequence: TGTGCCAGCAGCTTGCGGCTGCGGGGGGGCACAGATACGCAGTATTTT.

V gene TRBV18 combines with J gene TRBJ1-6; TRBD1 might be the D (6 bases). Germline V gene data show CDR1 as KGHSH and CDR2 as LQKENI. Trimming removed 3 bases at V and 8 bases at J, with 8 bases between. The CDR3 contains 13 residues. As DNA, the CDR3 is TGTGCCAGCTCACCCAACAGGGATTCACCCCTCCACTTT. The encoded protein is CASSPNRDSPLHF.

As DNA, the CDR3 is TGCAGCGGGGGACAGGGTTTGGCCACTGAAGCTTTCTTT. Residues: CSGGQGLATEAFF. The V and J genes are TRBV29-1 and TRBJ1-1; 9 bases align to TRBD1. Germline V CDR1 and CDR2: SQVTM, ANQGSEA. The V and J ends lost 7 bases and 4 bases, in that order; junction bases with no gene match: 7. This CDR3 contains 13 residues. The full variable domain, rest sourced from reference TRBV29-1 and TRBJ1-1, is SAVISQKPSRDICQRGTSLTIQCQVDSQVTMMFWYRQQPGQSLTLIATANQGSEATYESGFVIDKFPISRPNLTFSTLTVSNMSPEDSSIYLCSGGQGLATEAFFGQGTRLTVV.

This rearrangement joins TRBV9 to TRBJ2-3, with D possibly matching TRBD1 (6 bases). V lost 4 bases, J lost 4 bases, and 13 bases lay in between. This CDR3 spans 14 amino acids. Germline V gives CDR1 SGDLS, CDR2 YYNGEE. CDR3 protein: CASSMQGGPDTQYF. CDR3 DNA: TGTGCCAGCAGCATGCAAGGGGGACCAGATACGCAGTATTTT.

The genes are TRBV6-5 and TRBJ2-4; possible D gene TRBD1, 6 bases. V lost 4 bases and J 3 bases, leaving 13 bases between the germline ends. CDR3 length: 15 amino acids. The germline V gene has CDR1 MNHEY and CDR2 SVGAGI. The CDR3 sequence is CASSSGVFGKNIQYF. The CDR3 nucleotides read TGTGCCAGCAGTTCAGGGGTATTTGGCAAAAACATTCAGTACTTC.

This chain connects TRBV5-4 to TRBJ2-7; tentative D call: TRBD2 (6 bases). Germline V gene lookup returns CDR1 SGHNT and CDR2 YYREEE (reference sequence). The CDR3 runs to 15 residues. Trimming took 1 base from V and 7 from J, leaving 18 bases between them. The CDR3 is CASSLFNGPGGEQYF. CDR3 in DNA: TGTGCCAGCAGCTTGTTTAACGGGCCCGGAGGGGAGCAGTACTTC.

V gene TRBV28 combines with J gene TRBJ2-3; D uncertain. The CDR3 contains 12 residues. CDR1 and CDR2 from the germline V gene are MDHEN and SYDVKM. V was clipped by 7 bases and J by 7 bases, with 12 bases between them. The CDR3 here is CASIGPAYTQYF. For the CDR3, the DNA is TGTGCCAGCATCGGACCGGCATATACGCAGTATTTT.

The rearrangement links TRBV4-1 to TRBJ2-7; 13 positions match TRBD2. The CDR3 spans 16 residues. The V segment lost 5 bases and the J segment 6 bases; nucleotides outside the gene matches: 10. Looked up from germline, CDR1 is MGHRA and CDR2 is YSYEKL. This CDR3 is CASSGRTSGRSSEQYF. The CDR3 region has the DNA TGCGCCAGCAGCGGTAGGACTAGCGGGAGAAGTTCCGAGCAGTACTTC.

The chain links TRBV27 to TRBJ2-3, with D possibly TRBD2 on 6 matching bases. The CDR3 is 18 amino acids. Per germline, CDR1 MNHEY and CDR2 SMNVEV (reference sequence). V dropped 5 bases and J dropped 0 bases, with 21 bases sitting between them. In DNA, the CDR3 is TGTGCCAGCAGTCCCCGGGGAGCGGAGGGCACTAGCACAGATACGCAGTATTTT. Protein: CASSPRGAEGTSTDTQYF.

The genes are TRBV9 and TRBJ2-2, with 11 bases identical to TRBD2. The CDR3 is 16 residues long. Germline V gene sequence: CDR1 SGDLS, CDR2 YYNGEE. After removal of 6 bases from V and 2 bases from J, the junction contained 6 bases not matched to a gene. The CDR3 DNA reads TGTGCCAGCACCCGGACTAGCGGGCGTAACACCGGGGAGCTGTTTTTT. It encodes CASTRTSGRNTGELFF.

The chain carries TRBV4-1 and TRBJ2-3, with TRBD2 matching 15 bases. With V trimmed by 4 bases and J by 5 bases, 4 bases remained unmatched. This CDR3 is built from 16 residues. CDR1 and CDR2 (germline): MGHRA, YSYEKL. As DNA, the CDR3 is TGCGCCAGCAGCCTCTGGACTAGCGGGAGGGAAGATACGCAGTATTTT. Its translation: CASSLWTSGREDTQYF.

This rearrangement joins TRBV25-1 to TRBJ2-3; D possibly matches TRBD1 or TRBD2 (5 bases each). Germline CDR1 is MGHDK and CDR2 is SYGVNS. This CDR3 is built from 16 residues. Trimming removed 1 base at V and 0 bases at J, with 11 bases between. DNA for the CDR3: TGTGCCAGCAGTGAATTTGGGACGGCGAGCACAGATACGCAGTATTTT. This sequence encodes CASSEFGTASTDTQYF.

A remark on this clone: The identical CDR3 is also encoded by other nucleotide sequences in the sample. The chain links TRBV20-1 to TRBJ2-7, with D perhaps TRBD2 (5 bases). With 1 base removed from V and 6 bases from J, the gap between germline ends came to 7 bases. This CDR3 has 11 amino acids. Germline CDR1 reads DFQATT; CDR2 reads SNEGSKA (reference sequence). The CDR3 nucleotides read TGCAGTGCTAGAGGAAGCGGCGAGCAGTACTTC. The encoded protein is CSARGSGEQYF.

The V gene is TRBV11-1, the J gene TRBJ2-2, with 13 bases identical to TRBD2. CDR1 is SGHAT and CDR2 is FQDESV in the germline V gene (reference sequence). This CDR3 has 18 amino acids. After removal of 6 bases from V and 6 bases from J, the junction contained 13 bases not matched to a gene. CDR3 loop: CASSRFDGTSGTSGELFF. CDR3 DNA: TGTGCCAGCAGTCGTTTTGACGGGACTAGCGGGACATCCGGGGAGCTGTTTTTT.

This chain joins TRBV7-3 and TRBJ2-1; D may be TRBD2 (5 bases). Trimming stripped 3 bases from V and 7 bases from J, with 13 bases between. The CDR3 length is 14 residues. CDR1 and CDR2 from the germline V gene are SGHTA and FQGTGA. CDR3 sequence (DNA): TGTGCCAGCAGCTTTCGGGGAGAAACAAATGAGCAGTTCTTC. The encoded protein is CASSFRGETNEQFF.